This is a list of T cell receptor beta chains from one sample in a study of early T cells in non-severe SARS-CoV-2 infection. TCRdb reanalysed the 5' RACE reads using MiXCR and keeps one entry per CDR3 protein. The sample holds 50,000 to 65,000 distinct CDR3 sequences, 20% seen once. Source: whole blood, taken at baseline. The receptors here all came from an adult who was a healthcare worker with PCR-confirmed SARS-CoV-2 infection or an uninfected control (not recorded which). CDR3s include the opening cysteine and the closing phenylalanine or tryptophan. The D gene is left open where the match is weak. The listing skips clone size in some rows; elsewhere it reads once, few, many or a size class.

D,size,V,CDR3
-,few,TRBV29-1,CSVEKPGANTEAFF
-,few,TRBV28,CASSPGGEGDEKLFF
TRBD2,few,TRBV20-1,CSAKILAGEGETQYF
TRBD2,-,TRBV7-6,CASSLEAGGLDGKNIQYF
TRBD2,-,TRBV2,CASSEGLAGGETQYF
-,few,TRBV10-3,CATLETGATEAFF
-,-,TRBV12-3/TRBV12-4,CASSSLGEGYGYTF
-,few,TRBV30,CAWLRGDEQYF
-,few,TRBV29-1,CSALTQVTAGGYTF
TRBD1,-,TRBV12-3/TRBV12-4,CASNTQGVDTQYF
-,-,TRBV12-3/TRBV12-4,CASRISSYNSPLHF
-,few,TRBV2,CASCQTPGPRKPGELFF
-,-,TRBV3-1,CASSQPRQRAFF
TRBD2,-,TRBV3-1,CASSLSTSGRETQYF
-,few,TRBV29-1,CSVVARSYEQYF
-,-,TRBV7-3,CASSSQLNTEAFF
TRBD1,few,TRBV12-3/TRBV12-4,CASSSGQRDMDTQYF
TRBD1,few,TRBV5-1,CASSGRQGPYEQYF
-,-,TRBV5-1,CASSLTFMDTQYF
-,-,TRBV5-1,CASSALLGADTQYF
-,few,TRBV18,CASSPENKEQYF
TRBD1,-,TRBV6-1,CASSERSRGDEAFF
-,-,TRBV5-5,CASSLLGFDLSGNTIYF
-,-,TRBV2,CASRTTGVEQFF
TRBD1,-,TRBV20-1,CSAPGQGANYGYTF
TRBD2,-,TRBV5-1,CASSPGGEYEQYF
-,few,TRBV6-5,CASSLDTNYGYTF
-,-,TRBV20-1,CSAINGPSNTIYF
-,few,TRBV12-3/TRBV12-4,CASTKFASTNEKLFF
-,few,TRBV29-1,CSVAMRGRETQYF
-,few,TRBV7-8,CASSLATGQGIEPQHF
-,few,TRBV7-9,CASSLQIGGLLASYEQYF
-,few,TRBV4-1,CASSPSVVGNTEAFF
-,few,TRBV5-4,CASSLTGAGYNEQFF
-,-,TRBV3-1,CASSQSDEPQHF
TRBD1,-,TRBV19,CASTLEPGQGPQPQHF
-,few,TRBV4-1,CASSHEGGAAYEQYF
-,-,TRBV15,CATSRDRLGEPQHF
-,many,TRBV7-9,CASSLVGANVLTF
-,-,TRBV12-3/TRBV12-4,CASRAWDTEAFF
TRBD1,-,TRBV12-3/TRBV12-4,CASSLGQGGLYGYTF
-,few,TRBV6-6,CASSRDASSYNEQFF
-,few,TRBV5-6,CASSPGRTLVPYGYTF
TRBD1,-,TRBV6-6,CASSSGTGDEKLFF
-,-,TRBV3-1,CASSQVGQNTEAFF